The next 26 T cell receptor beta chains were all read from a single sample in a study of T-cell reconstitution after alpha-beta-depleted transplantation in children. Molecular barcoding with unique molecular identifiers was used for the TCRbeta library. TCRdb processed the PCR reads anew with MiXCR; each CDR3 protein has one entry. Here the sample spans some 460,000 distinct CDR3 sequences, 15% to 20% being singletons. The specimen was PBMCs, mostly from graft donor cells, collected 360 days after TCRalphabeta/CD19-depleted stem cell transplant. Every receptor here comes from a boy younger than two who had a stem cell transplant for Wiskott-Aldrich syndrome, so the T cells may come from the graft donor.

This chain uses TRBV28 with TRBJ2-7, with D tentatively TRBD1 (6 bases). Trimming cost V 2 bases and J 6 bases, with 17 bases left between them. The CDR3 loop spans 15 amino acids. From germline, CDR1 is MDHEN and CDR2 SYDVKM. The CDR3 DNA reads TGTGCCAGCAGTTTAAGGTGGGGGCGCCTCATCGAGCAGTACTTC. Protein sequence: CASSLRWGRLIEQYF.

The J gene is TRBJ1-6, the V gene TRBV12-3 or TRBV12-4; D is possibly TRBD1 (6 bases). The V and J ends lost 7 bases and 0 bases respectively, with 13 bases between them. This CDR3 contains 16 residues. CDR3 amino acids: CASKFRGGSYNSPLHF. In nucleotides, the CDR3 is TGTGCCAGCAAATTCAGGGGAGGCTCCTATAATTCACCCCTCCACTTT.

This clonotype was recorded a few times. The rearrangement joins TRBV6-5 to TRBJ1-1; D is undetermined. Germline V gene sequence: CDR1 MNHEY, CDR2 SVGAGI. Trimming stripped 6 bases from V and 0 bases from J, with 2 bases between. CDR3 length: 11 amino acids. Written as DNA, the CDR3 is TGTGCCAGCAGGATGAACACTGAAGCTTTCTTT. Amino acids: CASRMNTEAFF.

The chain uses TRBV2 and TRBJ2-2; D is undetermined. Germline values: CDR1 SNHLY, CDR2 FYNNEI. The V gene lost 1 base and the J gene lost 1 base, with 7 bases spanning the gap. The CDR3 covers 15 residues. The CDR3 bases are TGTGCCAGCAGTGAAGTAAGGGTGAACACCGGGGAGCTGTTTTTT. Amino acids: CASSEVRVNTGELFF.

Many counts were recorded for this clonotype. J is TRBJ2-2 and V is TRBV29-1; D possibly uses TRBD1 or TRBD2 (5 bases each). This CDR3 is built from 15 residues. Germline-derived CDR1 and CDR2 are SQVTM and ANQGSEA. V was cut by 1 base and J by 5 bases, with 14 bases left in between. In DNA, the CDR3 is TGCAGCGTTGAAGCGGGGCAGGGTATTACCGGGGAGCTGTTTTTT. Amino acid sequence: CSVEAGQGITGELFF.

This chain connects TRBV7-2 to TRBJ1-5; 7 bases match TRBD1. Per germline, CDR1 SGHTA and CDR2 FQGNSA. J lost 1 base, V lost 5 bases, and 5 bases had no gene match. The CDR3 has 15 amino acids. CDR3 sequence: CASSPGGGSNQPQHF. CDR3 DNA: TGTGCCAGCAGCCCAGGGGGGGGGAGCAATCAGCCCCAGCATTTT.

CDR3 sequence reads: CASSPTGSGTDTQYF. CDR3 DNA: TGTGCCAGCAGCCCCACAGGGTCGGGCACAGATACGCAGTATTTT. This rearrangement joins TRBV9 to TRBJ2-3; D might be TRBD1 (6 bases). V was clipped by 4 bases and J by 1 base, with 13 bases between them. Germline values: CDR1 SGDLS, CDR2 YYNGEE. CDR3 length: 15 residues.

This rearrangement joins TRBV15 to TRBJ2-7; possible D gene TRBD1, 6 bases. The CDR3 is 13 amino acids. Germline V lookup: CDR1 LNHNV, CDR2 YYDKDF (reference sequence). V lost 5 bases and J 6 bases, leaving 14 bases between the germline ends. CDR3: CATSQGYIGEQYF. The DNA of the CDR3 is TGTGCCACCAGCCAGGGGTACATTGGCGAGCAGTACTTC.

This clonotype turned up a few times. This CDR3 reads CSVEGTTGGYEQYF. The CDR3 nucleotides are TGCAGCGTTGAAGGTACTACAGGGGGCTACGAGCAGTACTTC. This chain joins TRBV29-1 and TRBJ2-7; 8 bases agree with TRBD1. This CDR3 spans 14 amino acids. The junction had 5 bases not matched to a gene; V was cut back by 1 base and J by 3 bases. CDR1 and CDR2 (germline): SQVTM, ANQGSEA.

The CDR3 here is CASSYLRGTNTGELFF. The DNA of the CDR3 is TGTGCCAGCAGTTATCTCAGGGGGACGAACACCGGGGAGCTGTTTTTT. The chain links TRBV25-1 to TRBJ2-2; 7 positions match TRBD1. The CDR3 covers 16 residues. The junction had 6 bases not matched to a gene; V was cut back by 5 bases and J by 0 bases. Germline-derived CDR1 and CDR2 are MGHDK and SYGVNS.

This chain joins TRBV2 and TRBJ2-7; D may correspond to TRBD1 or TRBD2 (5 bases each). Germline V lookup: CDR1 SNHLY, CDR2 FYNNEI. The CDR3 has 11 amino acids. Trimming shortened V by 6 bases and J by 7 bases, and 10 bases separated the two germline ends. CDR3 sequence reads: CASSGEGEQYF. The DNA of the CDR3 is TGTGCCAGCAGCGGAGAGGGGGAGCAGTACTTC. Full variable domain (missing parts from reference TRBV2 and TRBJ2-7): EPEVTQTPSHQVTQMGQEVILRCVPISNHLYFYWYRQILGQKVEFLVSFYNNEISEKSEIFDDQFSVERPDGSNFTLKIRSTKLEDSAMYFCASSGEGEQYFGPGTRLTVT.

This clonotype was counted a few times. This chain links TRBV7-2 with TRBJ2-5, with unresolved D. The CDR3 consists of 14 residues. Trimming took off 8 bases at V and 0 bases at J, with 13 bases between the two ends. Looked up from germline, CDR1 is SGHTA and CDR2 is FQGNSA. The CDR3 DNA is TGTGCCAGCTCCCGTTCGGCCTACCAAGAGACCCAGTACTTC. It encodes CASSRSAYQETQYF.

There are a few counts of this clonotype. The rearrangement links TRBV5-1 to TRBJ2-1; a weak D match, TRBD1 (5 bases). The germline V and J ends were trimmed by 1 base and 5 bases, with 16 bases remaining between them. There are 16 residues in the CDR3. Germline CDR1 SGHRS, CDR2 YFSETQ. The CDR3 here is CASSLFLGVPHNEQFF. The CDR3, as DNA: TGCGCCAGCAGCTTGTTTTTAGGGGTCCCCCACAATGAGCAGTTCTTC.

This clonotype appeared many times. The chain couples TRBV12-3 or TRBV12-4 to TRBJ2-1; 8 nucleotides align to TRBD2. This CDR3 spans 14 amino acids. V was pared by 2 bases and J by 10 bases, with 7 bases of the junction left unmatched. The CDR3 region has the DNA TGTGCCAGCAGTTTATTACTAGCGGCCAGGGAGCAGTTCTTC. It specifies CASSLLLAAREQFF.

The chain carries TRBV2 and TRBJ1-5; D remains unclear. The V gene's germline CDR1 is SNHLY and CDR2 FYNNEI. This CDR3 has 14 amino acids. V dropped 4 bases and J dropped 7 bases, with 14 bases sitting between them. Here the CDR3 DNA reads TGTGCCAGCAGTGTTCTAGGTAGATGGCAGCCCCAGCATTTT. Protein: CASSVLGRWQPQHF.

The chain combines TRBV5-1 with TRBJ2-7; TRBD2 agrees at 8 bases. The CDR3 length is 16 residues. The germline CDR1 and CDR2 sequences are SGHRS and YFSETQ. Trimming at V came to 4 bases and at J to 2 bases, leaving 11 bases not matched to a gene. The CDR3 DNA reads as TGCGCCAGCAGCGGGCCGGGAGGGAGTGTCCCCTACGAGCAGTACTTC. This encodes CASSGPGGSVPYEQYF. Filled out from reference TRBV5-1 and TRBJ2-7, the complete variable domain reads KAGVTQTPRYLIKTRGQQVTLSCSPISGHRSVSWYQQTPGQGLQFLFEYFSETQRNKGNFPGRFSGRQFSNSRSEMNVSTLELGDSALYLCASSGPGGSVPYEQYFGPGTRLTVT.

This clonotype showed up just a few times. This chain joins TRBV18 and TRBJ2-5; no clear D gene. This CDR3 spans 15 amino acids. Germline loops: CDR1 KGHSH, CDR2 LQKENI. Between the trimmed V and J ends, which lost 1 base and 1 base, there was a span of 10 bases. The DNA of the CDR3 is TGTGCCAGCTCACCACTGTCGGACCTCCAAGAGACCCAGTACTTC. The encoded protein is CASSPLSDLQETQYF. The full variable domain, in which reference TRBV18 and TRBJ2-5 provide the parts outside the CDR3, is NAGVMQNPRHLVRRRGQEARLRCSPMKGHSHVYWYRQLPEEGLKFMVYLQKENIIDESGMPKERFSAEFPKEGPSILRIQQVVRGDSAAYFCASSPLSDLQETQYFGPGTRLLVL.

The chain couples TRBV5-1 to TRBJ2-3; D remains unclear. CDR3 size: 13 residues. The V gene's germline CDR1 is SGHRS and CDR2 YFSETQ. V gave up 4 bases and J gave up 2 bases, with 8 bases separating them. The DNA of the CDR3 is TGCGCCAGCAGCAAGGCCCCCACAGATACGCAGTATTTT. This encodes CASSKAPTDTQYF.

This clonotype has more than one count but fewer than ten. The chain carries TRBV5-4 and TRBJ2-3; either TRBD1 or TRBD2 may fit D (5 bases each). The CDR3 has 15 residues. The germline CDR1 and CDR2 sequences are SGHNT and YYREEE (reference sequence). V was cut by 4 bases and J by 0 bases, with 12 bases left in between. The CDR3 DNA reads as TGTGCCAGCAGCCTGGGACGGCCTAGCACAGATACGCAGTATTTT. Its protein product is CASSLGRPSTDTQYF.

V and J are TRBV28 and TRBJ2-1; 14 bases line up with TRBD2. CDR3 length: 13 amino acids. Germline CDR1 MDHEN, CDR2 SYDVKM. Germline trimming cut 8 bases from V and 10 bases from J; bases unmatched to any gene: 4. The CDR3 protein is CASGLAGGREQFF. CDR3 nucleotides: TGTGCCAGCGGACTAGCGGGGGGAAGGGAGCAGTTCTTC. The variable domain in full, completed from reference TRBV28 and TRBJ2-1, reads DVKVTQSSRYLVKRTGEKVFLECVQDMDHENMFWYRQDPGLGLRLIYFSYDVKMKEKGDIPEGYSVSREKKERFSLILESASTNQTSMYLCASGLAGGREQFFGPGTRLTVL.

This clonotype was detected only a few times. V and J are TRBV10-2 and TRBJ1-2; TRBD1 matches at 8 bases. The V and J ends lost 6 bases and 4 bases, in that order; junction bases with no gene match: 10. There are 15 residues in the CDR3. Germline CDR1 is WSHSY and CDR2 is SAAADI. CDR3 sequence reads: CASSLQGEPFYGYTF. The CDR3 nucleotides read TGCGCCAGCAGCCTACAGGGGGAACCCTTCTATGGCTACACCTTC.

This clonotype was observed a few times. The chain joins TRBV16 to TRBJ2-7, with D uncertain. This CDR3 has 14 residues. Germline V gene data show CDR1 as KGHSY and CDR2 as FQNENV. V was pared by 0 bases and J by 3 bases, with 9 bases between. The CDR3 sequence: CASSQSGRNYEQYF. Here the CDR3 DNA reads TGTGCCAGCAGCCAATCGGGTCGGAACTACGAGCAGTACTTC.

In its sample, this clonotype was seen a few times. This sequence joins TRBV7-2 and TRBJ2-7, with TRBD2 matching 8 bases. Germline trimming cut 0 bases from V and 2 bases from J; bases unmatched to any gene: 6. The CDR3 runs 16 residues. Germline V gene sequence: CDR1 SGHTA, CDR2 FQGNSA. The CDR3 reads CASSLAAGGGAYEQYF. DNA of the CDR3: TGTGCCAGCAGCTTAGCGGCGGGAGGCGGTGCCTACGAGCAGTACTTC.

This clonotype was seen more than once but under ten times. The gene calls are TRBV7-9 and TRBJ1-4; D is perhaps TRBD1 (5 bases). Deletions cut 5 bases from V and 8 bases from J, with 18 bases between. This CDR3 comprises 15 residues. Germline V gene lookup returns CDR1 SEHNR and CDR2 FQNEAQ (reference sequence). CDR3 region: CASSRRDQVEEKLFF. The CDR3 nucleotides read TGTGCCAGCAGCCGACGGGACCAGGTGGAGGAAAAACTGTTTTTT.

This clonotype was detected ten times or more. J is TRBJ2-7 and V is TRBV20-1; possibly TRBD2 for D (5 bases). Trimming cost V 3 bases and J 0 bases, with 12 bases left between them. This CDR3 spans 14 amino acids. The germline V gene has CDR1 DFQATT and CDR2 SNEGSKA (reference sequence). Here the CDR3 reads CSARRLASSYEQYF. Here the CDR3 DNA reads TGCAGTGCTAGGCGGCTAGCTAGCTCCTACGAGCAGTACTTC.

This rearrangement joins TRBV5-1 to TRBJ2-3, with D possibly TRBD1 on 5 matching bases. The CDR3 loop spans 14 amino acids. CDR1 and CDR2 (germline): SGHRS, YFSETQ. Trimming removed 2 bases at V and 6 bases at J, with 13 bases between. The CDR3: CASSLIRGSDTQYF. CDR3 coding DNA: TGCGCCAGCAGCTTAATTAGGGGTTCGGATACGCAGTATTTT.